These 10 T cell receptor beta chains share one sample of origin, sequenced in a study of blood T cell repertoires in COVID-19. Method: immunoSEQ multiplex PCR; TCRdb's copy keeps in-frame clones and lacks some. The table lists 210,000 or so clones, over 75% of them singletons. Sequences were obtained from peripheral blood. The receptors here all came from a human donor in a cohort sampled during active COVID-19.

The chain is built from TRBV5-1 and TRBJ2-2, with TRBD2 as a possible D gene (5 bases). This CDR3 is built from 15 residues. Trimming shortened V by 0 bases and J by 3 bases, and 9 bases separated the two germline ends. Germline lookup yields CDR1 SGHRS and CDR2 YFSETQ. CDR3 nucleotides: TGCGCCAGCAGCTTGGTTCTCGGGGACACCGGGGAGCTGTTTTTT. Its protein product is CASSLVLGDTGELFF.

The chain recombines TRBV7-3 with TRBJ2-2, with TRBD2 matching 11 bases. V lost 4 bases to trimming and J lost 4 bases; unmatched junction nucleotides: 8. The CDR3 is 17 amino acids. Germline CDR1 and CDR2: SGHTA and FQGTGA. CDR3 amino acids: CASSSRIAGGGTGELFF. Here the CDR3 DNA reads TGTGCCAGCAGCTCCCGGATAGCGGGAGGGGGCACCGGGGAGCTGTTTTTT.

CDR3 sequence (DNA): TGTGCCAGCAGCGAGTCAGCGGGAGGGCGCACAGATACGCAGTATTTT. It encodes CASSESAGGRTDTQYF. V is TRBV9 and J is TRBJ2-3; 10 nucleotides line up with TRBD2. From germline, CDR1 is SGDLS and CDR2 YYNGEE. With 3 bases clipped from V and 1 base from J, the junction kept 5 bases outside the gene matches. CDR3 size: 16 residues.

This clone was observed a handful of times. The rearrangement uses TRBV28 and TRBJ2-1; D not resolved. This CDR3 spans 13 amino acids. Germline lookup yields CDR1 MDHEN and CDR2 SYDVKM. Trimming shortened V by 5 bases and J by 5 bases, and 10 bases separated the two germline ends. The CDR3 here is CASSPPEDNEQFF. CDR3 bases: TGTGCCAGCAGTCCCCCCGAGGACAATGAGCAGTTCTTC.

This chain joins TRBV5-3 and TRBJ2-7, with D possibly matching TRBD2 (6 bases). TRBV5-3 is an ORF, and what it does is uncertain. The CDR3 runs to 12 residues. V lost 4 bases and J 7 bases, leaving 12 bases between the germline ends. CDR3 coding DNA: TGTGCCAGAAGCCCCACGGCGGGGGAGCAGTACTTC. It is translated as CARSPTAGEQYF.

This clone was picked up a small number of times. The V and J genes are TRBV7-3 and TRBJ2-5; D is uncertain. Trimming shortened V by 5 bases and J by 5 bases, and 12 bases separated the two germline ends. The CDR3 sequence is 13 residues long. Per the germline V gene, CDR1 is SGHTA and CDR2 is FQGTGA. The CDR3 nucleotides are TGTGCCAGCAGCCTACAGAGCACGGAGACCCAGTACTTC. It translates to CASSLQSTETQYF.

In nucleotides, the CDR3 is TGTGCCAGTAGTATATCAGTAACCAAGACAGAAGCTTTCTTT. This gives the protein CASSISVTKTEAFF. This chain links TRBV19 with TRBJ1-1; no clear D gene. Germline V gene data show CDR1 as LNHDA and CDR2 as SQIVND (reference sequence). This CDR3 is built from 14 residues. V lost 2 bases and J lost 8, with 15 bases in between.

This sequence joins TRBV14 and TRBJ1-2, with TRBD1 identical over 9 bases. V gave up 4 bases and J gave up 1 base; unmatched junction bases: 4. Germline V gene data show CDR1 as SGHDN and CDR2 as FVKESK. The CDR3 is made up of 15 amino acids. As DNA, the CDR3 is TGTGCCAGCAGCCGGACAGGGGAGTATAACTATGGCTACACCTTC. Translated: CASSRTGEYNYGYTF.

The J gene is TRBJ2-5, the V gene TRBV5-6, with unresolved D. The CDR3 extends over 13 amino acids. Looked up from germline, CDR1 is SGHDT and CDR2 is YYEEEE. V gave up 7 bases and J gave up 1 base, with 11 bases separating them. DNA of the CDR3: TGTGCCAGCCTCTCACTTCTCCAAGAGACCCAGTACTTC. This translates into CASLSLLQETQYF.

The chain uses TRBV3-1 (or the pseudogene TRBV3-2) and TRBJ2-3; 8 nucleotides line up with TRBD1. Germline trimming cut 5 bases from V and 2 bases from J; bases unmatched to any gene: 9. Germline V CDR1 and CDR2: LGHDT, YNNKEL (reference sequence). The CDR3 has 16 amino acids. The CDR3 reads CASSDDRGPPTDTQYF. The CDR3, as DNA: TGTGCCAGCAGCGACGACAGGGGTCCACCCACAGATACGCAGTATTTT.